This TCR beta chain was sequenced in a study of blood T cell repertoires in COVID-19. V gave up 0 bases and J gave up 4 bases; unmatched junction bases: 10. This CDR3 has 17 residues. Germline V gene sequence: CDR1 SGHDN, CDR2 FVKESK. Clones were sequenced by immunoSEQ multiplex PCR, and TCRdb holds only the in-frame ones, with some missing. The data contain about 400,000 clones, approximately 86% of them singletons. The TCR was taken from a woman aged 60 to 75 with COVID-19, enrolled during active disease. What was sequenced was peripheral blood. The chain joins TRBV14 to TRBJ2-3, with 7 nucleotides matching TRBD1. The CDR3 here is CASSQDTGTVLPDTQYF. The DNA of the CDR3 is TGTGCCAGCAGCCAAGATACGGGGACAGTACTCCCAGATACGCAGTATTTT.